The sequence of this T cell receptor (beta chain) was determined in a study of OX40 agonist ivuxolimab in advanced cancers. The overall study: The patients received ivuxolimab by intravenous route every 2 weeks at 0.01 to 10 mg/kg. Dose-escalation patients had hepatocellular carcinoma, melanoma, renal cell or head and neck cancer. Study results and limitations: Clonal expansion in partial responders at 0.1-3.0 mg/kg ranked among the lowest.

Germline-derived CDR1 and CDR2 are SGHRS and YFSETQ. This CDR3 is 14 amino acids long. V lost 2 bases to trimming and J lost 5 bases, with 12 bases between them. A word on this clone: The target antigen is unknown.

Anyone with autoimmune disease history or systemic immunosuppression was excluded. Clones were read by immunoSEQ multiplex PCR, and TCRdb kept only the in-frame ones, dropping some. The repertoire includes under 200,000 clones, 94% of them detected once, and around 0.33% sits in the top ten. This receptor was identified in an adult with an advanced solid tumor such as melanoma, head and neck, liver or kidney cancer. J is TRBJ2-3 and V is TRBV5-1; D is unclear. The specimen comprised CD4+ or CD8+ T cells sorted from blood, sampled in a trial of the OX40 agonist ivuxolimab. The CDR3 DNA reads TGCGCCAGCAGCTTAAAGGAGCTGGGAGATACGCAGTATTTT. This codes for CASSLKELGDTQYF.